These 2 T cell receptor beta chains came from one sample sequenced in a study of cytomegalovirus exposure and HLA in healthy donors. A multiplex PCR was run with 60 Vbeta primers and 13 Jbeta primers. Profiling relied on immunoSEQ multiplex PCR, and the TCRdb table lists in-frame clones only, not all of them. This sample has 210,000 or so clones, with about 83% found just once. The sequenced material came from PBMCs. These TCRs come from a human donor in good health.

This clone showed up just once. The chain recombines TRBV5-6 with TRBJ2-7; 7 nucleotides match TRBD1. The CDR3 sequence is 15 residues long. Germline V gene data show CDR1 as SGHDT and CDR2 as YYEEEE. The trim removed 4 bases at V and 4 bases at J, leaving 11 bases unmatched. CDR3 DNA: TGTGCCAGCAGCCCGACGGAGAGGGGGCATTACGAGCAGTACTTC. Translation gives CASSPTERGHYEQYF. The full variable domain, with the rest looked up from reference TRBV5-6 and TRBJ2-7, is DAGVTQSPTHLIKTRGQQVTLRCSPKSGHDTVSWYQQALGQGPQFIFQYYEEEERQRGNFPDRFSGHQFPNYSSELNVNALLLGDSALYLCASSPTERGHYEQYFGPGTRLTVT.

The chain joins TRBV2 to TRBJ1-1; 8 bases align to TRBD1. From germline, CDR1 is SNHLY and CDR2 FYNNEI. The ends lost 5 bases at V and 2 bases at J; junction bases unmatched: 4. This CDR3 comprises 14 residues. CDR3 loop: CASSLGQGNTEAFF. CDR3 DNA sequence: TGTGCCAGCAGTCTTGGACAGGGCAACACTGAAGCTTTCTTT.